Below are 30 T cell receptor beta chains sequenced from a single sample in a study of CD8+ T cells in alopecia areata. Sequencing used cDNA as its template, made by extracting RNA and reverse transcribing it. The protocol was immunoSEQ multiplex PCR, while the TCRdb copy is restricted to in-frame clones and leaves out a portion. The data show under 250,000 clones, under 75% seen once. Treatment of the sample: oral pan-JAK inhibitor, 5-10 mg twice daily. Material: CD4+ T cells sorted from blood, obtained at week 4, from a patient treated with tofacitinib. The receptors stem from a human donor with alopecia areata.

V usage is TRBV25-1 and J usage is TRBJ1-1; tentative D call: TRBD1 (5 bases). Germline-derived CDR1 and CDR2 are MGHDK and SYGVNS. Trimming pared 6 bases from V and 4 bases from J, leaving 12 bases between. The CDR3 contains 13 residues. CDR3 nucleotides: TGTGCCAGCAGCCAGGGACTGGCCACTGAAGCTTTCTTT. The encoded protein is CASSQGLATEAFF.

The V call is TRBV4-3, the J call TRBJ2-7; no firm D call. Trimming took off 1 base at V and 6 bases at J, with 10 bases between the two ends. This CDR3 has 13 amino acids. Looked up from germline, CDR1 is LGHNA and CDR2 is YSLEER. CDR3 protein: CASSQVLPSEQYF. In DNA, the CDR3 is TGCGCCAGCAGCCAAGTCCTTCCTAGCGAGCAGTACTTC.

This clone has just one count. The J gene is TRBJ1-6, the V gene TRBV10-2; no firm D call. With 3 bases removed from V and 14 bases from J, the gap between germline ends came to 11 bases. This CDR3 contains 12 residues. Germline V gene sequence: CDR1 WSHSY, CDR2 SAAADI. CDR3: CASSDPGKSLHF. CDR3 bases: TGCGCCAGCAGTGACCCGGGGAAGTCCCTCCACTTT.

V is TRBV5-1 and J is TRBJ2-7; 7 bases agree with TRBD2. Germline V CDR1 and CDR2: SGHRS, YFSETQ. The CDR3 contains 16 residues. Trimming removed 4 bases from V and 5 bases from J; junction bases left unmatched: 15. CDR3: CASSDYQRGPIDEQYF. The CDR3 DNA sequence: TGCGCCAGCAGCGATTACCAGCGGGGCCCGATCGACGAGCAGTACTTC.

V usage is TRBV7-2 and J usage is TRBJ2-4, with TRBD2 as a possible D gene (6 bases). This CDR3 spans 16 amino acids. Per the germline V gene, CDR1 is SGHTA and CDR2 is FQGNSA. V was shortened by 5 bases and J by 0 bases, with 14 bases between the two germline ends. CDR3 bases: TGTGCCAGCAGCCCGCGGGGTACCCTAGCCAAAAACATTCAGTACTTC. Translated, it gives CASSPRGTLAKNIQYF.

The CDR3 loop is CASSPGQGLEPQHF. The CDR3 region has the DNA TGTGCCAGCAGCCCCGGACAGGGTTTGGAGCCCCAGCATTTT. The rearrangement links TRBV9 to TRBJ1-5; 8 bases line up with TRBD1. The CDR3 covers 14 residues. The J segment lost 8 bases and the V segment lost 4 bases, leaving 8 bases of the junction unmatched. Looked up from germline, CDR1 is SGDLS and CDR2 is YYNGEE.

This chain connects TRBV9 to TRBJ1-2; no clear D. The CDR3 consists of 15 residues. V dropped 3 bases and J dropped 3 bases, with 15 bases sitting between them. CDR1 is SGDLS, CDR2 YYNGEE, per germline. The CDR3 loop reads CASSAAAEAYYGYTF. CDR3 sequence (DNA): TGTGCCAGCAGCGCCGCCGCAGAAGCTTACTATGGCTACACCTTC.

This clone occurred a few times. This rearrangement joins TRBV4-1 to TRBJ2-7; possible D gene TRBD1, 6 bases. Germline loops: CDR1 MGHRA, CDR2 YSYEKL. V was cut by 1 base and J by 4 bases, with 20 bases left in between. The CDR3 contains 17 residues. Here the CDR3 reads CASSQAPEDSTRYEQYF. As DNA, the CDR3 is TGCGCCAGCAGCCAAGCGCCCGAGGACAGTACGAGGTACGAGCAGTACTTC.

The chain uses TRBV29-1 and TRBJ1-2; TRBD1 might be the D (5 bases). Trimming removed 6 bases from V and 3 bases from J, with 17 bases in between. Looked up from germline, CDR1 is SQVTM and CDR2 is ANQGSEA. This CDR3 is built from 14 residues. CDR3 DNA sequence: TGCAGCGTGGGGGTCGCGGGGCGGGACTATGGCTACACCTTC. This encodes CSVGVAGRDYGYTF.

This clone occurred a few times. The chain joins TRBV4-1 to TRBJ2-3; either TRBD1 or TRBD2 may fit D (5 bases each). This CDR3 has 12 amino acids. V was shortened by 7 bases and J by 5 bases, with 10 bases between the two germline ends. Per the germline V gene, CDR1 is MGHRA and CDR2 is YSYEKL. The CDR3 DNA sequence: TGCGCCAGCAACCTGAGGGGAGATACGCAGTATTTT. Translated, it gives CASNLRGDTQYF.

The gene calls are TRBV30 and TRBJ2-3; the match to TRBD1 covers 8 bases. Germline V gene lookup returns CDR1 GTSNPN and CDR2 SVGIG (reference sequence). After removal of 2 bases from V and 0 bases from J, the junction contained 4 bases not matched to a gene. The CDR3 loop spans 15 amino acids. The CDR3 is CAWSQGARSTDTQYF. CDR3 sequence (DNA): TGTGCCTGGAGTCAGGGGGCCAGGAGCACAGATACGCAGTATTTT.

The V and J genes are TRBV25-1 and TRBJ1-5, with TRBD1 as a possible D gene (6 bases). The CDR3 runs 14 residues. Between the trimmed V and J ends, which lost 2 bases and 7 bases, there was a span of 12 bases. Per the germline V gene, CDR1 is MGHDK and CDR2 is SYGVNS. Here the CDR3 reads CASSEQGGGQPQHF. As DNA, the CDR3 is TGTGCCAGCAGTGAACAAGGGGGAGGACAGCCCCAGCATTTT.

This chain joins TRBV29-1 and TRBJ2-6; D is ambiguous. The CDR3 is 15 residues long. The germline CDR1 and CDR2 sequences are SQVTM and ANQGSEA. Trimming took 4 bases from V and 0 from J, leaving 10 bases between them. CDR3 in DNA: TGCAGCGTTGTCGACTTGAGCTCTGGGGCCAACGTCCTGACTTTC. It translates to CSVVDLSSGANVLTF.

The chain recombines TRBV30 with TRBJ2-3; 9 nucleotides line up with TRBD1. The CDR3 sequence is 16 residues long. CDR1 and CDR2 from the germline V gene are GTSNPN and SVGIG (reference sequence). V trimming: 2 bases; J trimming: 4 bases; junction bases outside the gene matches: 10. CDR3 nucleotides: TGTGCCTGGAGTCCCCGCCCGGGACAGGGCCCAGATACGCAGTATTTT. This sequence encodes CAWSPRPGQGPDTQYF.

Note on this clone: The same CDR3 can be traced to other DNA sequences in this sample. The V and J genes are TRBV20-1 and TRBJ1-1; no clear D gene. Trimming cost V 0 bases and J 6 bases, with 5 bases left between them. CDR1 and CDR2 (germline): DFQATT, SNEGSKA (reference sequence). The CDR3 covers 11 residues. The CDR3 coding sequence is TGCAGTGCTAGAGATTTCCCTGAAGCTTTCTTT. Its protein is CSARDFPEAFF.

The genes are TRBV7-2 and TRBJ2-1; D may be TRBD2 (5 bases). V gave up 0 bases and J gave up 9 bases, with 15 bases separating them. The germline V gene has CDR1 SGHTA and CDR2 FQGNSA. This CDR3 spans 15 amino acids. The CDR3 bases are TGTGCCAGCAGCTTAGCGCATTCCGGGGTAGGTGAGCAGTTCTTC. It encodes CASSLAHSGVGEQFF.

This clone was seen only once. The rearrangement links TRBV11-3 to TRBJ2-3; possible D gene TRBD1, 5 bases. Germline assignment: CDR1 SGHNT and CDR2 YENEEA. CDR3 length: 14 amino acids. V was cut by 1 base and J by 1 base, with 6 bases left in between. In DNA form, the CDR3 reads TGTGCCAGCAGCTTAGGCAGGGGCACAGATACGCAGTATTTT. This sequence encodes CASSLGRGTDTQYF.

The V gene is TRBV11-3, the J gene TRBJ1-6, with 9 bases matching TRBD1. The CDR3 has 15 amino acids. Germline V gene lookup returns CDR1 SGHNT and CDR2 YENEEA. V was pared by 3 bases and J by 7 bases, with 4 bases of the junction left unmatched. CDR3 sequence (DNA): TGTGCCAGCAGCTTTCTAGGACAGGGGAATTCACCCCTCCACTTT. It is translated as CASSFLGQGNSPLHF.

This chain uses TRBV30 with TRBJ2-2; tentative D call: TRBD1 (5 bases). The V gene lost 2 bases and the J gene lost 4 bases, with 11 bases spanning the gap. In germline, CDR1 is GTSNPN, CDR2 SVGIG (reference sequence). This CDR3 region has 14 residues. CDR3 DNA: TGTGCCTGGAGTCAGCAGGGAACCACCGGGGAGCTGTTTTTT. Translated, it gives CAWSQQGTTGELFF.

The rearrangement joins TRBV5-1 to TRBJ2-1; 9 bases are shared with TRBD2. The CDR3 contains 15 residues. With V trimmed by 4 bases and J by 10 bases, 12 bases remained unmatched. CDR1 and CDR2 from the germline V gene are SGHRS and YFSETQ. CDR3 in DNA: TGCGCCAGCAGCACATCGGGACTAGCCTTGGAGGAGCAGTTCTTC. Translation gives CASSTSGLALEEQFF.

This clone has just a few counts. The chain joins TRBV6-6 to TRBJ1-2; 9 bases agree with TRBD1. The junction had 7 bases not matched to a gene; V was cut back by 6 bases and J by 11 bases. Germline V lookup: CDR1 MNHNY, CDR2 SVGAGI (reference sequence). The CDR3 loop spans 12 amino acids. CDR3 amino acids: CASRKDRGIYTF. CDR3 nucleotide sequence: TGTGCCAGCAGGAAGGACAGGGGAATTTACACCTTC.

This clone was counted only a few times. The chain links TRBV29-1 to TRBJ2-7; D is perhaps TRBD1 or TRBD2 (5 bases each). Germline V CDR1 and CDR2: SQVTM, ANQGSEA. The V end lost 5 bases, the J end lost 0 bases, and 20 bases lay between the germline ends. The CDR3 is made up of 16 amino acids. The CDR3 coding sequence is TGCAGCGTTCTATCTCCCGAGGCAGGGAGCTCCTACGAGCAGTACTTC. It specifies CSVLSPEAGSSYEQYF.

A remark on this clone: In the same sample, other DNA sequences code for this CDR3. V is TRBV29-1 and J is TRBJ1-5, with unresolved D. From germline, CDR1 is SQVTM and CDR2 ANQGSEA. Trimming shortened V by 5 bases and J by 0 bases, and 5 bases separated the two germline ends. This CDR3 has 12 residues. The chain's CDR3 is CSVRDSNQPQHF. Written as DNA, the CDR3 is TGCAGCGTTAGGGATAGCAATCAGCCCCAGCATTTT.

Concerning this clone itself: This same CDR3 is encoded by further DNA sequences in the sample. DNA of the CDR3: TGCGCCAGCAGCTCCAACACTGAAGCTTTCTTT. Its translation: CASSSNTEAFF. The chain has TRBV5-1 and TRBJ1-1, with D uncertain. This CDR3 spans 11 amino acids. Between the trimmed V and J ends, which lost 3 bases and 2 bases, there was a span of 2 bases. In germline, CDR1 is SGHRS, CDR2 YFSETQ.

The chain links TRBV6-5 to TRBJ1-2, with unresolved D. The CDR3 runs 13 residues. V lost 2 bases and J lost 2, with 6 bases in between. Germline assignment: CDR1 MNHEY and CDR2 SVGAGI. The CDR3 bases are TGTGCCAGCAGTTACAGTACAAACTATGGCTACACCTTC. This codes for CASSYSTNYGYTF.

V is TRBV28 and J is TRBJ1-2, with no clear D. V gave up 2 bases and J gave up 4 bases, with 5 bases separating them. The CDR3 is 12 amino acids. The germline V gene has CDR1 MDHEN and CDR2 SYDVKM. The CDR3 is CASSLEGYGYTF. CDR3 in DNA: TGTGCCAGCAGTTTAGAAGGCTATGGCTACACCTTC.

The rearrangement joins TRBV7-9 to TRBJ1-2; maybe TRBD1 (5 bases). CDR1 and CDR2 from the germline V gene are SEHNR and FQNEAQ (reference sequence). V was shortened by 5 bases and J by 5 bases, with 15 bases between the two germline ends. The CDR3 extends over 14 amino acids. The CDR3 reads CASSPATGHYGYTF. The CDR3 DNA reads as TGTGCCAGCAGCCCCGCGACGGGGCATTATGGCTACACCTTC. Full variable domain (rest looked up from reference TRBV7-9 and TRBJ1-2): DTGVSQNPRHKITKRGQNVTFRCDPISEHNRLYWYRQTLGQGPEFLTYFQNEAQLEKSRLLSDRFSAERPKGSFSTLEIQRTEQGDSAMYLCASSPATGHYGYTFGSGTRLTVV.

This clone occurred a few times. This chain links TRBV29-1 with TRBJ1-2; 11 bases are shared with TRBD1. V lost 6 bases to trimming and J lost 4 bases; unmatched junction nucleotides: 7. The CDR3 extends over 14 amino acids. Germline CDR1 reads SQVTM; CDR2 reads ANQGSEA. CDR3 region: CSVDRTGGRYGYTF. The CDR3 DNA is TGCAGCGTGGACCGGACAGGGGGCCGCTATGGCTACACCTTC.

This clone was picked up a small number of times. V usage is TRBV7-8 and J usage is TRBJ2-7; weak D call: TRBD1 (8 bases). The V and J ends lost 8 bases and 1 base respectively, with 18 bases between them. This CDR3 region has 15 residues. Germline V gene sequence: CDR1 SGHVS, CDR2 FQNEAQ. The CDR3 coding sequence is TGTGCCAGCGTGGGGGGGACAGGACTTTCCTACGAGCAGTACTTC. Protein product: CASVGGTGLSYEQYF.

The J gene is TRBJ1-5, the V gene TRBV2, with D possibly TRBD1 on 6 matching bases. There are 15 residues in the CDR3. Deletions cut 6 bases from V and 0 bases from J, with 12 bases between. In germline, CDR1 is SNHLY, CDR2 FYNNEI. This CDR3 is CASRPGTTSNQPQHF. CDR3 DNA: TGTGCCAGCAGGCCCGGGACAACTAGCAATCAGCCCCAGCATTTT. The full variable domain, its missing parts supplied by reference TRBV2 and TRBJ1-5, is EPEVTQTPSHQVTQMGQEVILRCVPISNHLYFYWYRQILGQKVEFLVSFYNNEISEKSEIFDDQFSVERPDGSNFTLKIRSTKLEDSAMYFCASRPGTTSNQPQHFGDGTRLSIL.